This T cell receptor (beta chain) was sequenced for a study of blood T cells in healthy people across ages. Next came a second PCR, run for about 6 to 12 cycles, which used a sample-barcoded 5' primer along with a J-beta primer mix. Any given sample supplied a minimum of 2.5 million CDR3-containing paired-end reads. TCRdb fed the 5' RACE reads into MiXCR, producing one record per CDR3 protein. Here the sample spans 800,000 to 950,000 distinct CDR3 sequences, 36% being singletons. The CDR3 consists of 13 residues. V dropped 5 bases and J dropped 7 bases, with 11 bases sitting between them. CDR1 and CDR2 (germline): MNHEY, SMNVEV (reference sequence).

The sample was blood. V is TRBV27 and J is TRBJ2-2, with D tentatively TRBD2 (5 bases). The TCR originated in a man between 18 and 35 years old in good health. As DNA, the CDR3 is TGTGCCAGCAGTACCTCACGGGGCGGGGAGCTGTTTTTT. Translated, it gives CASSTSRGGELFF.